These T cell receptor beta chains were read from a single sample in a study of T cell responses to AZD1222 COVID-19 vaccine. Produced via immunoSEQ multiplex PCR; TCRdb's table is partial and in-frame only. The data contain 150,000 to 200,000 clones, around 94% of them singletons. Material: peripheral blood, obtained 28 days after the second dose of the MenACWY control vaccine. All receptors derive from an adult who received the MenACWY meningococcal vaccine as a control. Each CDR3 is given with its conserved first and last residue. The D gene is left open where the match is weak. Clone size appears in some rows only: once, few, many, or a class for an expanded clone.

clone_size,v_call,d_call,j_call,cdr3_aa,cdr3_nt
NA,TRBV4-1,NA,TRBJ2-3,CASSQEMGGRDTQYF,TGCGCCAGCAGCCAAGAAATGGGGGGCCGGGATACGCAGTATTTT
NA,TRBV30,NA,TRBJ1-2,CAWSSGNYGYTF,TGTGCCTGGTCCTCCGGGAACTATGGCTACACCTTC
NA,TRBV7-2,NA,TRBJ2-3,CASSSLPSTDTQYF,TGTGCCAGCAGCTCCCTTCCTAGCACAGATACGCAGTATTTT
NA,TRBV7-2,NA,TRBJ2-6,CASSLYVRNSGANVLTF,TGTGCCAGCAGCTTGTACGTGAGAAACTCTGGGGCCAACGTCCTGACTTTC
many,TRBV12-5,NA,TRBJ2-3,CASGKEGGRSDTQYF,TGTGCTAGTGGGAAGGAGGGGGGAAGGTCAGATACGCAGTATTTT
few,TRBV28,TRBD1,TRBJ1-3,CATSGGGSPSGNTIYF,TGTGCCACCTCTGGAGGGGGCAGCCCTAGCGGAAACACCATATATTTT
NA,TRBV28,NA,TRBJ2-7,CASNWDLGREQYF,TGTGCCAGCAACTGGGACCTAGGGAGGGAGCAGTACTTC
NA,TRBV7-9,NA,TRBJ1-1,CASSLLQRNTEAFF,TGTGCCAGCAGCTTACTACAGCGCAACACTGAAGCTTTCTTT
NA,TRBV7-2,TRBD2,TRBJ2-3,CASSLRLAGGSTDTQYF,TGTGCCAGCAGCTTAAGGCTAGCGGGAGGGAGCACAGATACGCAGTATTTT
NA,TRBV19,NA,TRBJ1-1,CASRRISSGNTEAFF,TGTGCCAGTAGAAGAATCTCATCGGGGAACACTGAAGCTTTCTTT
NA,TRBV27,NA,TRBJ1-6,CATSRLTYNSPLHF,TGTGCCACCAGCAGGCTTACCTATAATTCACCCCTCCACTTT
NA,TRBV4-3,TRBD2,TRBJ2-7,CASSQGVLAGGGVYEQYF,TGCGCCAGCAGCCAAGGTGTACTAGCGGGAGGCGGAGTCTACGAGCAGTACTTC
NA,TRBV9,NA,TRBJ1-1,CASSGSHTEAFF,TGTGCCAGCAGCGGGTCCCACACTGAAGCTTTCTTT
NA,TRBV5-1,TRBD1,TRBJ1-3,CASSLLRQGASGNTIYF,TGCGCCAGCAGCTTGTTGCGACAGGGAGCCTCTGGAAACACCATATATTTT
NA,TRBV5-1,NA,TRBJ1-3,CASSPEGSSGNTIYF,TGCGCCAGCAGCCCAGAGGGGAGCTCTGGAAACACCATATATTTT
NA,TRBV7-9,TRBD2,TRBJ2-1,CASSFSVVAGSYNEQFF,TGTGCCAGCAGCTTCTCCGTGGTAGCGGGCTCCTACAATGAGCAGTTCTTC
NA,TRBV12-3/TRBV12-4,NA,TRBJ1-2,CASSLEDPYGYTF,TGTGCCAGCAGTTTAGAGGACCCTTATGGCTACACCTTC
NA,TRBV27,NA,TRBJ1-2,CATRDGYGYTF,TGTGCCACGCGGGACGGCTATGGCTACACCTTC
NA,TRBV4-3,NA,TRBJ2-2,CASSQARGELFF,TGCGCCAGCAGCCAAGCGCGCGGGGAGCTGTTTTTT
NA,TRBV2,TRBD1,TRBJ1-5,CASRGTGGASGNQPQHF,TGTGCCAGCAGGGGGACAGGGGGAGCTTCTGGCAATCAGCCCCAGCATTTT
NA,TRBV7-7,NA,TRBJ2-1,CASSFGPYNEQFF,TGTGCTAGCAGCTTTGGGCCCTACAATGAGCAGTTCTTC
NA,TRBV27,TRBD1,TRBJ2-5,CASSPIGTGTLVQYF,TGTGCCAGCAGTCCTATCGGGACAGGCACCTTGGTCCAGTACTTC
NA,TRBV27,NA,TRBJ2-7,CAVGQGVYEQYF,TGTGCCGTCGGGCAGGGAGTCTACGAGCAGTACTTC
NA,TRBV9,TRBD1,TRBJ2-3,CASSGHRTGGGLTDTQYF,TGTGCCAGCAGCGGTCACCGGACAGGGGGCGGCCTCACAGATACGCAGTATTTT
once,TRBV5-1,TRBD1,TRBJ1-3,CASSAGQGFSSGNTIYF,TGCGCCAGCAGCGCAGGACAGGGTTTCAGCTCTGGAAACACCATATATTTT
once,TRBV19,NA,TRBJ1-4,CASSIEGDGKLFF,TGTGCCAGTAGTATTGAAGGGGATGGAAAACTGTTTTTT
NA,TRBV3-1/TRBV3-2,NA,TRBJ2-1,CASSPPGSEQFF,TGTGCCAGCAGCCCACCAGGGTCTGAGCAGTTCTTC
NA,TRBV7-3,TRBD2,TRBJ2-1,CASSRAGGAYNEQFF,TGTGCCAGCAGTAGAGCGGGAGGCGCCTACAATGAGCAGTTCTTC
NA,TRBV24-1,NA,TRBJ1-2,CATSGGSNYGYTF,TGTGCCACCAGTGGGGGTTCTAACTATGGCTACACCTTC
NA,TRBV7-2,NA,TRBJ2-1,CASSRSQGSYNEQFF,TGTGCCAGCAGCAGAAGCCAGGGGAGCTACAATGAGCAGTTCTTC
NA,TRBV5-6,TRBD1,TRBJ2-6,CASSPGQGLAPGANVLTF,TGTGCCAGCAGCCCGGGACAGGGCTTAGCGCCTGGGGCCAACGTCCTGACTTTC
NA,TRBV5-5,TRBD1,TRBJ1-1,CASSDRGGTEAFF,TGTGCCAGCAGCGACAGGGGGGGTACTGAAGCTTTCTTT
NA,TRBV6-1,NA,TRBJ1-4,CASSERVPRGKLFF,TGTGCCAGCAGTGAAAGGGTCCCCCGGGGAAAACTGTTTTTT
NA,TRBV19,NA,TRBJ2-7,CASSTRRENYEQYF,TGTGCCAGTAGTACCCGACGGGAAAACTACGAGCAGTACTTC
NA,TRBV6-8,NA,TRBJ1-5,CASSFRDKCSQPQHF,TGTGCCAGCAGTTTCAGGGACAAATGTAGTCAGCCCCAGCATTTT
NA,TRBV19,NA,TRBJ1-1,CASSIPPPAARNTEAFF,TGTGCCAGTAGTATCCCCCCCCCAGCGGCAAGAAACACTGAAGCTTTCTTT